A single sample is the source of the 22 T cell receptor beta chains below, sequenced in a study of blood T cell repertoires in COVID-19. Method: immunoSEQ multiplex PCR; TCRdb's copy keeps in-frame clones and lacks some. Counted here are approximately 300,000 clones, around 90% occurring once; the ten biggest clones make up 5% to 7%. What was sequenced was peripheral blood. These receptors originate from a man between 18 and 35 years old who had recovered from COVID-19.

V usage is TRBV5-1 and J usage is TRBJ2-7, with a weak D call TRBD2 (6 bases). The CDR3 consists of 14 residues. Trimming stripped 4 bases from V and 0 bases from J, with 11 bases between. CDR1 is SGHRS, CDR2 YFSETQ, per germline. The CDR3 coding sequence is TGCGCCAGCAGCCAAGCCGGGAGCTCCTACGAGCAGTACTTC. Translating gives CASSQAGSSYEQYF.

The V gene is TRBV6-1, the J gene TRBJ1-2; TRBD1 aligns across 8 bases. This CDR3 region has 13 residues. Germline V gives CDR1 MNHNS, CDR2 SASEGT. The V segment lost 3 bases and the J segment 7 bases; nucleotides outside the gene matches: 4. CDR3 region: CASSDLTGVGYTF. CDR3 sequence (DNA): TGTGCCAGCAGTGACCTGACAGGGGTTGGCTACACCTTC.

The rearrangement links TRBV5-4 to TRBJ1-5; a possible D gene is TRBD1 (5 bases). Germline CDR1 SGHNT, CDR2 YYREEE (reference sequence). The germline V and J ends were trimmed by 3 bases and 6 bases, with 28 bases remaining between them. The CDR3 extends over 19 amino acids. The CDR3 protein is CASSSQGGGGPNAVQPQHF. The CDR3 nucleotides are TGTGCCAGCAGCTCCCAGGGAGGCGGGGGACCCAACGCAGTTCAGCCCCAGCATTTT.

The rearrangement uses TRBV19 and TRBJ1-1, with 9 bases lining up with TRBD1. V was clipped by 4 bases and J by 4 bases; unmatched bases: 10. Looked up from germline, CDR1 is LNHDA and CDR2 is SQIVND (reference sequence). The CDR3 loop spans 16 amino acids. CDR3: CASSTLQGALTTEAFF. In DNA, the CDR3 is TGTGCCAGTAGTACCTTACAGGGGGCGCTAACCACTGAAGCTTTCTTT.

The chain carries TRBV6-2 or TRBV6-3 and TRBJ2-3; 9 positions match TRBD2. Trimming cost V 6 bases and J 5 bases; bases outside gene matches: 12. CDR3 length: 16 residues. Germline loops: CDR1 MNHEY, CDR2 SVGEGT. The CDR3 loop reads CASSPGGAGGGDTQYF. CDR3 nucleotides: TGTGCCAGCAGCCCCGGGGGAGCGGGAGGTGGAGATACGCAGTATTTT.

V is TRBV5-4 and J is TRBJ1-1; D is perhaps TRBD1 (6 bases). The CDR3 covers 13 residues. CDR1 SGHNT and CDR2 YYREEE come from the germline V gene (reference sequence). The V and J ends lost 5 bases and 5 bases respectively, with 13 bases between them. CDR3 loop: CASRGRGETEAFF. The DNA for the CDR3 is TGTGCCAGCAGGGGCAGGGGTGAGACTGAAGCTTTCTTT.

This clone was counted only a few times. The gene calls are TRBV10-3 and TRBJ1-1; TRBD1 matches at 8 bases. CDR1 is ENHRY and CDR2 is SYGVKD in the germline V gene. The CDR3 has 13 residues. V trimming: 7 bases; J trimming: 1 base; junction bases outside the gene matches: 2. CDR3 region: CAIMGTGNTEAFF. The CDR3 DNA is TGTGCCATCATGGGGACAGGGAACACTGAAGCTTTCTTT.

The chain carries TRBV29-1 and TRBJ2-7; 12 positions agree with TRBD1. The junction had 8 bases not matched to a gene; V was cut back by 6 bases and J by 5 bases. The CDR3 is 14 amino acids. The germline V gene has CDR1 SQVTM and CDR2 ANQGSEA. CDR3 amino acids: CSVRRGTGGNEQYF. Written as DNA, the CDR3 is TGCAGCGTGCGAAGGGGGACAGGGGGCAACGAGCAGTACTTC.

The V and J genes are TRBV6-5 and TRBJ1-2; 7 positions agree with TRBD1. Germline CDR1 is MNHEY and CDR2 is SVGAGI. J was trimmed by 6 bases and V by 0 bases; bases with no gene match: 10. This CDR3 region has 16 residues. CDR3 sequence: CASSYSTPTGANGYTF. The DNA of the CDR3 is TGTGCCAGCAGTTACTCGACCCCAACAGGGGCGAATGGCTACACCTTC.

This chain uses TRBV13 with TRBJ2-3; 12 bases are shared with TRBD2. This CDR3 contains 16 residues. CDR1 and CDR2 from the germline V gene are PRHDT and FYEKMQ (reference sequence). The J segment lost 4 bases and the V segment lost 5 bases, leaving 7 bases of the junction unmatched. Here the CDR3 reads CASSPTSGSSADTQYF. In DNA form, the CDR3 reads TGTGCCAGCAGCCCGACTAGCGGGAGTTCGGCAGATACGCAGTATTTT.

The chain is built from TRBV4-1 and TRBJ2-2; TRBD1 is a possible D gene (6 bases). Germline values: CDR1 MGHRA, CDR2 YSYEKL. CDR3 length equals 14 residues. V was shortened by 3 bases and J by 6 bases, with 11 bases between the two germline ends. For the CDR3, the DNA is TGCGCCAGCAGCCAGAAGGGGGATGCCGGGGAGCTGTTTTTT. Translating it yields CASSQKGDAGELFF.

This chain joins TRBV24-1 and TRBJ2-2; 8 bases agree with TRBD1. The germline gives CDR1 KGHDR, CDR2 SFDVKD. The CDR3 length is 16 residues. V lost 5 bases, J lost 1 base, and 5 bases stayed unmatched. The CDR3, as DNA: TGTGCCACCAGTGGCGCCGGGACAGGGAACACCGGGGAGCTGTTTTTT. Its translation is CATSGAGTGNTGELFF.

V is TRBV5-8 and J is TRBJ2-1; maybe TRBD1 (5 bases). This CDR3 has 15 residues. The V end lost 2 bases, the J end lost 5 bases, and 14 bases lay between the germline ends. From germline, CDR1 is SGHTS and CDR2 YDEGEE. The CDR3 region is CASSLEKGENNEQFF. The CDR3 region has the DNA TGTGCCAGCAGCTTAGAGAAAGGGGAAAACAATGAGCAGTTCTTC. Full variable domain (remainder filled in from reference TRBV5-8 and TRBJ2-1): EAGVTQSPTHLIKTRGQQATLRCSPISGHTSVYWYQQALGLGLQFLLWYDEGEERNRGNFPPRFSGRQFPNYSSELNVNALELEDSALYLCASSLEKGENNEQFFGPGTRLTVL.

This chain's CDR3 is CASSYGDPGPTF. CDR3 bases: TGTGCCAGCAGTTACGGCGACCCAGGGCCCACCTTC. This sequence joins TRBV28 and TRBJ1-2, with D maybe TRBD1 (5 bases). V was cut by 4 bases and J by 13 bases, with 16 bases left in between. The CDR3 loop spans 12 amino acids. Germline CDR1 MDHEN, CDR2 SYDVKM.

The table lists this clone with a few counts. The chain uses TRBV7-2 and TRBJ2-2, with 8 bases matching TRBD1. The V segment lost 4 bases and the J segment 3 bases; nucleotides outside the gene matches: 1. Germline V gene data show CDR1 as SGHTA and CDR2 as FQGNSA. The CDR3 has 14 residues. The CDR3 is CASSSDRDTGELFF. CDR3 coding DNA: TGTGCCAGCAGCTCGGACAGGGACACCGGGGAGCTGTTTTTT.

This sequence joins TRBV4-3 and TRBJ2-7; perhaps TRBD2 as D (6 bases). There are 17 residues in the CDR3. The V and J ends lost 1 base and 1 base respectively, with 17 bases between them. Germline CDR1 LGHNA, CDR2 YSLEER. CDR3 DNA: TGCGCCAGCAGCCAAGGGGCGGGGTACGACACGTCCTACGAGCAGTACTTC. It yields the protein CASSQGAGYDTSYEQYF.

This CDR3 is CASSLGQAYGYTF. The CDR3 coding sequence is TGTGCCAGCAGCTTAGGACAAGCATATGGCTACACCTTC. The gene calls are TRBV11-2 and TRBJ1-2; D is ambiguous. Per germline, CDR1 SGHAT and CDR2 FQNNGV. Deletions cut 1 base from V and 5 bases from J, with 8 bases between. The CDR3 loop spans 13 amino acids.

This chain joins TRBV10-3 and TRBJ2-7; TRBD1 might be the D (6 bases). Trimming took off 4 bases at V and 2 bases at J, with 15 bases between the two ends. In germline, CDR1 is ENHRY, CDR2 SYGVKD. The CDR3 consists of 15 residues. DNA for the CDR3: TGTGCCATCAGTGTGGTTGGGACACCCACCTACGAGCAGTACTTC. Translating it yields CAISVVGTPTYEQYF.

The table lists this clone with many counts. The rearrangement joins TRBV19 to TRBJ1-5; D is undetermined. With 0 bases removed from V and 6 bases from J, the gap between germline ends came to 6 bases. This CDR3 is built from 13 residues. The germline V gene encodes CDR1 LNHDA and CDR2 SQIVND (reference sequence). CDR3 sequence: CASSIDRSQPQHF. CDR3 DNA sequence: TGTGCCAGTAGTATAGATCGGAGTCAGCCCCAGCATTTT.

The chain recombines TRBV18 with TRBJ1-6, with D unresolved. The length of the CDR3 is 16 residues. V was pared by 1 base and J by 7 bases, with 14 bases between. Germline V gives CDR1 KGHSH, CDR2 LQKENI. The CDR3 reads CASSPRRPAENSPLHF. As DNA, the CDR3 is TGTGCCAGCTCACCACGTAGGCCGGCGGAGAATTCACCCCTCCACTTT. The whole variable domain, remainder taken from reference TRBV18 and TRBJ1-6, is NAGVMQNPRHLVRRRGQEARLRCSPMKGHSHVYWYRQLPEEGLKFMVYLQKENIIDESGMPKERFSAEFPKEGPSILRIQQVVRGDSAAYFCASSPRRPAENSPLHFGNGTRLTVT.

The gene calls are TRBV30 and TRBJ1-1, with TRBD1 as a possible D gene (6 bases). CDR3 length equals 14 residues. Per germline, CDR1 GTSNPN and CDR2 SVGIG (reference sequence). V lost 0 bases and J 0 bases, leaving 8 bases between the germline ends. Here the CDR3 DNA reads TGTGCCTGGAGTGTAGGGGGTCTGAACACTGAAGCTTTCTTT. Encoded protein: CAWSVGGLNTEAFF.

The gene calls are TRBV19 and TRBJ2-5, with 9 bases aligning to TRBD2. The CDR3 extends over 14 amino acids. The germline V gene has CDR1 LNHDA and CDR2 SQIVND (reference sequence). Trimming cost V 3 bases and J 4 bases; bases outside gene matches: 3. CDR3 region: CASSIGRGGETQYF. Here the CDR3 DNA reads TGTGCCAGTAGTATCGGGCGGGGGGGAGAGACCCAGTACTTC.